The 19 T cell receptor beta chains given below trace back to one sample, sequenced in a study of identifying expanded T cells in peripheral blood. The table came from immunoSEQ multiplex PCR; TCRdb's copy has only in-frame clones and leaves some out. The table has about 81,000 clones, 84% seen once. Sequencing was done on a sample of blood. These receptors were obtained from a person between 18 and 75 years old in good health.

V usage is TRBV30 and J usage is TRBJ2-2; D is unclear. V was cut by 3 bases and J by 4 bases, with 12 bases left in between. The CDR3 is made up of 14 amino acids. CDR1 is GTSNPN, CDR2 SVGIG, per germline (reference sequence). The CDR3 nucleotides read TGTGCCTGGAGGCCGGGTTCGTTCACCGGGGAGCTGTTTTTT. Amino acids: CAWRPGSFTGELFF.

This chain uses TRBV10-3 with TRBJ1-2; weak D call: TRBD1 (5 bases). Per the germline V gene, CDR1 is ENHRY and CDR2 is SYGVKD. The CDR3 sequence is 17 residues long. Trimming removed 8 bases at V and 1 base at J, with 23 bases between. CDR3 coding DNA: TGTGCCATCGCAGGGAATTACCATTCGTATGGTAACTATGGCTACACCTTC. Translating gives CAIAGNYHSYGNYGYTF.

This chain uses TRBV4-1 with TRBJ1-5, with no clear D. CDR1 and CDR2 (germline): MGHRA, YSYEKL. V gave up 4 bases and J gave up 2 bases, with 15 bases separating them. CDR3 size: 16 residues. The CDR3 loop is CASSRAISPGNQPQHF. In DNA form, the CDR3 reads TGCGCCAGCAGCCGGGCCATTTCCCCTGGCAATCAGCCCCAGCATTTT.

The CDR3 DNA follows: TGTGCCAGCAGTTTCAGAACAGGGAACACTGAAGCTTTCTTT. Its translation: CASSFRTGNTEAFF. This chain joins TRBV6-5 and TRBJ1-1, with D possibly TRBD1 on 5 matching bases. In germline, CDR1 is MNHEY, CDR2 SVGAGI. The CDR3 extends over 14 amino acids. The V end lost 4 bases, the J end lost 1 base, and 10 bases lay between the germline ends.

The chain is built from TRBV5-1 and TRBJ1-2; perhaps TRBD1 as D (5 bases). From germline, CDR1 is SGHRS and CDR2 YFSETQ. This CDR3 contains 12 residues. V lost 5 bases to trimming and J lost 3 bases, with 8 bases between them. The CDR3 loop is CASSVTDYGYTF. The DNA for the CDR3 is TGCGCCAGCAGTGTGACAGACTATGGCTACACCTTC.

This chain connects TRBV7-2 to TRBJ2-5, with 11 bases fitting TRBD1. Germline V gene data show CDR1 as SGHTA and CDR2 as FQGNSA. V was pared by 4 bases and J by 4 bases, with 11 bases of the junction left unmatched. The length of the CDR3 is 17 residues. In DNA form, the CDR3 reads TGTGCCAGCAGCTATAACCGGCCCGGGACAGGGGGAGAGACCCAGTACTTC. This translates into CASSYNRPGTGGETQYF.

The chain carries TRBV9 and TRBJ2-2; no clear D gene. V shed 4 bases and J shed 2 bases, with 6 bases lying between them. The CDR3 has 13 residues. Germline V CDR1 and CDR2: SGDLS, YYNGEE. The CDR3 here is CASSKANTGELFF. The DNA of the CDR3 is TGTGCCAGCAGCAAAGCCAACACCGGGGAGCTGTTTTTT.

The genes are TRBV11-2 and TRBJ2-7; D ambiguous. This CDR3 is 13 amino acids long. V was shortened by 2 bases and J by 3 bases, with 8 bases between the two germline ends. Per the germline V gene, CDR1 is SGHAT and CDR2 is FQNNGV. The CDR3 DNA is TGTGCCAGCAGCTTACACGAAGACTACGAGCAGTACTTC. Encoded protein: CASSLHEDYEQYF.

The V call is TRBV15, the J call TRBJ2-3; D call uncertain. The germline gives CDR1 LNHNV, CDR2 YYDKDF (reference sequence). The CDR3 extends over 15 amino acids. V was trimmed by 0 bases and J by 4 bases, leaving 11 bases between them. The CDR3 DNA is TGTGCCACCAGCAGAGATAGTACTACTGCAGATACGCAGTATTTT. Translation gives CATSRDSTTADTQYF.

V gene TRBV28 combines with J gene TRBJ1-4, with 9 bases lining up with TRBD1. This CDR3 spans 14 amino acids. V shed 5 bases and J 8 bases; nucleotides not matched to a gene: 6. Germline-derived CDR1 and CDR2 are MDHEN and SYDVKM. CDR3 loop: CASSKDRGGEKLFF. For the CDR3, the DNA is TGTGCCAGCAGTAAGGACAGGGGTGGCGAAAAACTGTTTTTT.

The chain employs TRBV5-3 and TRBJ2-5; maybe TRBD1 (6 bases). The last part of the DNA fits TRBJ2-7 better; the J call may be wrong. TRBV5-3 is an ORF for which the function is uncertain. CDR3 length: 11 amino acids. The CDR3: CAPSPTGEQYF. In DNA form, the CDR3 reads TGTGCCCCTAGCCCGACAGGCGAGCAGTACTTC.

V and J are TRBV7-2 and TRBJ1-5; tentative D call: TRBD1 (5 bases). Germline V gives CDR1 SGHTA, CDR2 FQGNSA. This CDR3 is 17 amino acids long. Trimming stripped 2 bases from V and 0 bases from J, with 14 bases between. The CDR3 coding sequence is TGTGCCAGCAGCTTATGGGGCCGCCTTGATAGCAATCAGCCCCAGCATTTT. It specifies CASSLWGRLDSNQPQHF.

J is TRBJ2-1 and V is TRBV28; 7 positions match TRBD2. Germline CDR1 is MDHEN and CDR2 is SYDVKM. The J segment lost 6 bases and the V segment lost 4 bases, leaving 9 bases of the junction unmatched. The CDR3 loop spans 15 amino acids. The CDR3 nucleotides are TGTGCCAGCAGTTCCCTAGGGCGGGAGAGCAATGAGCAGTTCTTC. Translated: CASSSLGRESNEQFF.

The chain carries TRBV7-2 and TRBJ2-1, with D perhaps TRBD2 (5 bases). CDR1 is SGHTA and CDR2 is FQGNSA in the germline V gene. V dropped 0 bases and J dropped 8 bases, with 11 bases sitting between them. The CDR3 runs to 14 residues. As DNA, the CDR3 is TGTGCCAGCAGCTTAGCGCCCGGGGTTGATGAGCAGTTCTTC. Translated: CASSLAPGVDEQFF.

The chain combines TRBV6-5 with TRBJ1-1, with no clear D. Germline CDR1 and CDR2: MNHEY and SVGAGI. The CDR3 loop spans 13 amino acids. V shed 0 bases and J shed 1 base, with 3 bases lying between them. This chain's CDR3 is CASSYSQNTEAFF. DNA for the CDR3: TGTGCCAGCAGTTACTCGCAGAACACTGAAGCTTTCTTT.

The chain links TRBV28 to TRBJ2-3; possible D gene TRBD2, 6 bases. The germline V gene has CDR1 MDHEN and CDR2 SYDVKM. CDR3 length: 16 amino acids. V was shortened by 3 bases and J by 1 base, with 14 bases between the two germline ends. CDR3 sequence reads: CASSFPRLGGTDTQYF. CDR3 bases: TGTGCCAGCAGTTTCCCTCGACTAGGAGGCACAGATACGCAGTATTTT.

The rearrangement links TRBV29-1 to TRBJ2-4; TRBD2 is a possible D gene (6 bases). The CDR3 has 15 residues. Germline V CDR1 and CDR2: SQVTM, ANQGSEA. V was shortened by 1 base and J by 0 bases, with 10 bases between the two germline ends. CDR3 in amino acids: CSVEGGDLAKNIQYF. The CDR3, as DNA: TGCAGCGTTGAAGGGGGGGATTTAGCCAAAAACATTCAGTACTTC.

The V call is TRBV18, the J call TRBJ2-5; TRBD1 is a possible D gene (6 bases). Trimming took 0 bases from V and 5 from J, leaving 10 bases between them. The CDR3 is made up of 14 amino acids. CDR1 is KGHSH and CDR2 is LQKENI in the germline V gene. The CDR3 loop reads CASSPPAGDETQYF. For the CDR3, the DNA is TGTGCCAGCTCACCACCGGCAGGGGATGAGACCCAGTACTTC. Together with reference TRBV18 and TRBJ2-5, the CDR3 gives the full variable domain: NAGVMQNPRHLVRRRGQEARLRCSPMKGHSHVYWYRQLPEEGLKFMVYLQKENIIDESGMPKERFSAEFPKEGPSILRIQQVVRGDSAAYFCASSPPAGDETQYFGPGTRLLVL.

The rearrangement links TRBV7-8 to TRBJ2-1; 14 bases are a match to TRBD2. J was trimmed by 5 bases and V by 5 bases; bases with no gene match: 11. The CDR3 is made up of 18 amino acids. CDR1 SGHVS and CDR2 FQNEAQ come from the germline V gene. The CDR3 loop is CASSPGTSGSLAHNEQFF. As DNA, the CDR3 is TGTGCCAGCAGCCCGGGGACTAGCGGGAGTTTGGCCCACAATGAGCAGTTCTTC. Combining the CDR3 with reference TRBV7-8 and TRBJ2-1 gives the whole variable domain GAGVSQSPRYKVAKRGQDVALRCDPISGHVSLFWYQQALGQGPEFLTYFQNEAQLDKSGLPSDRFFAERPEGSVSTLKIQRTQQEDSAVYLCASSPGTSGSLAHNEQFFGPGTRLTVL.